The entry below gives a single TCR beta chain sequence along with its context. What it recognizes is unknown. With 6 bases removed from V and 4 bases from J, the gap between germline ends came to 18 bases. From germline, CDR1 is SNHLY and CDR2 FYNNEI. The length of the CDR3 is 16 residues. The data belong to a study of a mutant IDH1 vaccine in newly diagnosed glioma. The wider study: Once 4-6 weeks had passed after radiotherapy alone, vaccination started, or it started with temozolomide cycles.

Study outcomes and limitations: Immune responses induced by the vaccine were seen in roughly 93% of patients, spanning multiple MHC alleles.

Time point defined: week 35, safety follow-up. Each vaccine dose was 300 ug of mutant IDH1 20-mer peptide, with topical imiquimod. Clones were sequenced by immunoSEQ multiplex PCR, and TCRdb holds only the in-frame ones, with some missing. Here the sample spans more than 45,000 clones, 88% being singletons. Sequenced here: PBMCs, sampled from a glioma patient whose treatment included an IDH1 peptide vaccine. This chain joins TRBV2 and TRBJ1-4, with D maybe TRBD1 (6 bases). The sequence was obtained from a woman between 35 and 50 years old with glioma. The CDR3 here is CASRDRQERGNEKLFF. DNA of the CDR3: TGTGCCAGCAGGGATAGACAGGAGAGGGGTAATGAAAAACTGTTTTTT.